This is a list of T cell receptor beta chains from one sample in a study of blood T cells in healthy people across ages. TCRdb reanalysed the 5' RACE reads using MiXCR and keeps one entry per CDR3 protein. Of hundreds of thousands of distinct CDR3 sequences in the sample, more than 45% were seen once. The source material was blood. All receptors come from a man of 80 years or more in good health. The CDR3 runs from the conserved cysteine through the conserved F or W. A D gene is named only where the DNA matches it firmly. Clone sizes are given selectively: once, few, many, or a class where the clone is expanded.

D	size	V	J	CDR3	DNA
TRBD1	-	TRBV6-6	TRBJ1-5	CASKTGGVNQPQHF	TGTGCCAGCAAAACAGGGGGAGTAAATCAGCCCCAGCATTTT
TRBD1	-	TRBV7-2	TRBJ2-4	CASSFPGTGRGNIQYF	TGTGCCAGCAGTTTCCCCGGGACAGGGAGGGGAAACATTCAGTACTTC
TRBD2	few	TRBV4-3	TRBJ2-4	CASSQGSAGKNIQYF	TGCGCCAGCAGCCAAGGGTCAGCGGGGAAAAACATTCAGTACTTC
-	-	TRBV27	TRBJ2-4	CASSLSWGTEEQYF	TGTGCCAGCAGTTTATCCTGGGGGACGGAAGAGCAGTACTTC
-	-	TRBV11-3	TRBJ2-1	CASSLTRSSNEQFF	TGTGCCAGCAGCCTTACCCGGTCCTCCAATGAGCAGTTCTTC
TRBD2	-	TRBV10-3	TRBJ2-1	CAISDSIGTSGDNEQFF	TGTGCCATCAGTGATTCGATAGGGACTAGCGGGGACAATGAGCAGTTCTTC
TRBD1	few	TRBV5-6	TRBJ2-7	CASSRRPGQGYEQYF	TGTGCCAGCAGCCGACGCCCGGGACAGGGGTACGAGCAGTACTTC
-	few	TRBV27	TRBJ2-5	CASSGGRGQETQYF	TGTGCCAGCAGCGGGGGCAGGGGTCAAGAGACCCAGTACTTC
-	-	TRBV7-2	TRBJ1-6	CASSLTRYNSPLHF	TGTGCCAGCAGCTTAACCCGATATAATTCACCCCTCCACTTT
TRBD2	-	TRBV7-2	TRBJ2-3	CASSISGGRTDTQYF	TGTGCCAGCAGCATTAGCGGGGGGCGCACAGATACGCAGTATTTT
TRBD2	few	TRBV27	TRBJ2-5	CASNLLGDGLAGGSTEETQYF	TGTGCCAGCAACTTATTGGGAGACGGACTAGCGGGAGGCTCGACGGAAGAGACCCAGTACTTC
-	-	TRBV29-1	TRBJ2-4	CSVGGTGLAKNIQYF	TGCAGCGTGGGGGGGACAGGCTTAGCCAAAAACATTCAGTACTTC
TRBD1	-	TRBV10-3	TRBJ2-2	CAIGRQQGAGTGELFF	TGTGCCATCGGGCGCCAACAGGGGGCCGGCACCGGGGAGCTGTTTTTT
-	-	TRBV7-8	TRBJ2-7	CASSQTGFGEQYF	TGTGCCAGCAGCCAAACAGGGTTCGGCGAGCAGTACTTC
-	few	TRBV20-1	TRBJ1-6	CSARDPPGPQSPLHF	TGCAGTGCTAGAGACCCCCCGGGGCCTCAGTCTCCCCTCCACTTT
-	many	TRBV6-6	TRBJ2-7	CASSTGLAYEQYF	TGTGCCAGCAGTACGGGACTTGCCTACGAGCAGTACTTC
TRBD2	-	TRBV20-1	TRBJ2-3	CSASSSGVPDTQYF	TGCAGTGCTAGTAGTAGCGGGGTACCAGATACGCAGTATTTT
-	few	TRBV10-3	TRBJ2-7	CAISERGGSYEQYF	TGTGCCATCAGTGAGAGGGGGGGGTCCTACGAGCAGTACTTC
TRBD2	-	TRBV9	TRBJ2-5	CASSVLAGVGQETQYF	TGTGCCAGCAGCGTACTAGCGGGAGTCGGCCAAGAGACCCAGTACTTC
-	-	TRBV7-2	TRBJ2-7	CASSPWKLTYNEQYF	TGTGCCAGCAGCCCGTGGAAGCTAACCTACAATGAGCAGTACTTC
TRBD1	few	TRBV12-3/TRBV12-4	TRBJ1-6	CASTRQGLNSPLHF	TGTGCCAGCACCCGACAGGGTCTTAATTCACCCCTCCACTTT
TRBD1	-	TRBV29-1	TRBJ1-5	CSVEGLTGEPQHF	TGCAGCGTTGAAGGTTTAACAGGGGAGCCCCAGCATTTT
-	-	TRBV7-2	TRBJ2-4	CASSLAGGLAKNIQYF	TGTGCCAGCAGCTTAGCCGGGGGGCTGGCCAAAAACATTCAGTACTTC
-	-	TRBV6-5	TRBJ2-1	CTSSYDSHNEQFF	TGTACCAGCAGTTACGATTCCCACAATGAGCAGTTCTTC
-	-	TRBV29-1	TRBJ2-5	CSVGTAQETQYF	TGCAGCGTTGGGACAGCCCAAGAGACCCAGTACTTC
-	-	TRBV12-3/TRBV12-4	TRBJ1-5	CASSLGDSPNQSQHF	TGTGCCAGCAGTTTAGGGGACTCTCCGAATCAGTCCCAGCATTTT
TRBD1	-	TRBV18	TRBJ1-3	CASSPGQSLGNTIYF	TGTGCCAGCTCACCGGGACAGAGCCTTGGAAACACCATATATTTT
-	many	TRBV6-5	TRBJ1-6	CASSSTLQGNSPLHF	TGTGCCAGCAGTTCGACACTCCAAGGGAATTCACCCCTCCACTTT